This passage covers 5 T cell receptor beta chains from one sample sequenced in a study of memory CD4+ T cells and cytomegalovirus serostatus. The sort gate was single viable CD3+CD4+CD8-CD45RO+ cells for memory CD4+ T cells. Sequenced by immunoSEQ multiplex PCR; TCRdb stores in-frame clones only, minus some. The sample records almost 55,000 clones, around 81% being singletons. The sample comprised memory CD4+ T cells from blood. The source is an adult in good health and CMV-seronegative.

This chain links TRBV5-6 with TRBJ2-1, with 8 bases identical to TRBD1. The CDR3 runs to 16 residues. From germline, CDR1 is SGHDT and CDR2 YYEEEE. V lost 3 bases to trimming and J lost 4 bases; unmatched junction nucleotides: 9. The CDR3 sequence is CASSYNGQGPYNEQFF. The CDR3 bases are TGTGCCAGCAGCTATAACGGACAGGGACCATACAATGAGCAGTTCTTC.

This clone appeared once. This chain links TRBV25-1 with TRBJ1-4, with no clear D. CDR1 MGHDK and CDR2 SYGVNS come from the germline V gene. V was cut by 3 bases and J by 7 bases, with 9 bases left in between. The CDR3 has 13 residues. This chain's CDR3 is CASSEGWAEKLFF. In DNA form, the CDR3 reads TGTGCCAGCAGTGAGGGGTGGGCTGAAAAACTGTTTTTT.

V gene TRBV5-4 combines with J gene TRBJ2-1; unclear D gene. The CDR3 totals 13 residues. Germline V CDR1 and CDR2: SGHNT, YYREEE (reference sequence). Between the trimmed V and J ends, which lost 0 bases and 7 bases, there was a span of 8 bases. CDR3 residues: CASSLAGGNEQFF. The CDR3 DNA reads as TGTGCCAGCAGCTTGGCGGGCGGTAATGAGCAGTTCTTC. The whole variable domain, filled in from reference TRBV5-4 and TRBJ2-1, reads ETGVTQSPTHLIKTRGQQVTLRCSSQSGHNTVSWYQQALGQGPQFIFQYYREEENGRGNFPPRFSGLQFPNYSSELNVNALELDDSALYLCASSLAGGNEQFFGPGTRLTVL.

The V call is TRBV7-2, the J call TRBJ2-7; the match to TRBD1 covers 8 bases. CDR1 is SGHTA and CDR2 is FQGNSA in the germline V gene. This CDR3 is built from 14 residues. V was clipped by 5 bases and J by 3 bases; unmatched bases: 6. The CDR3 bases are TGTGCCAGCAGCCACCAGACAGGGGACTACGAGCAGTACTTC. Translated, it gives CASSHQTGDYEQYF.

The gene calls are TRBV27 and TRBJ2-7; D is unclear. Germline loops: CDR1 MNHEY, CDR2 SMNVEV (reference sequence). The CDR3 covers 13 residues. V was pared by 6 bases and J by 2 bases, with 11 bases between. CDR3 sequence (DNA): TGTGCCAGCAGCCGGGTCCAGACCTACGAGCAGTACTTC. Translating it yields CASSRVQTYEQYF.